A single sample is the source of the 17 T cell receptor beta chains below, sequenced in a study of cytomegalovirus exposure and HLA in healthy donors. It was with 60 Vbeta and 13 Jbeta primers that the PCR ran. Method: immunoSEQ multiplex PCR; TCRdb's copy keeps in-frame clones and lacks some. Found here are roughly 120,000 clones, 79% of them singletons; the top ten hold roughly 4.3%. Input material: PBMCs. The receptors stem from a man aged 25-45 years in good health and CMV-seropositive.

This clone has only one observation. This chain uses TRBV7-2 with TRBJ1-1; D is unresolved. The CDR3 is 13 amino acids. Germline V CDR1 and CDR2: SGHTA, FQGNSA. V lost 4 bases and J lost 0, with 6 bases in between. CDR3 region: CASSSIMNTEAFF. The CDR3 DNA reads as TGTGCCAGCAGCTCTATAATGAACACTGAAGCTTTCTTT.

V is TRBV18 and J is TRBJ1-3; D gene ambiguous. CDR1 KGHSH and CDR2 LQKENI come from the germline V gene. This CDR3 has 16 residues. Trimming removed 6 bases from V and 0 bases from J, with 15 bases in between. Here the CDR3 reads CASSTSDGSSGNTIYF. CDR3 bases: TGTGCCAGCTCTACTAGTGACGGGAGCTCTGGAAACACCATATATTTT.

The J gene is TRBJ2-3, the V gene TRBV15; no definite D call. Trimming stripped 0 bases from V and 5 bases from J, with 9 bases between. Germline V gene lookup returns CDR1 LNHNV and CDR2 YYDKDF (reference sequence). The CDR3 length is 14 residues. As DNA, the CDR3 is TGTGCCACCAGCAGAGATCTCCGAGGAGATACGCAGTATTTT. Amino acids: CATSRDLRGDTQYF. The full variable domain, completed using reference TRBV15 and TRBJ2-3, is DAMVIQNPRYQVTQFGKPVTLSCSQTLNHNVMYWYQQKSSQAPKLLFHYYDKDFNNEADTPDNFQSRRPNTSFCFLDIRSPGLGDTAMYLCATSRDLRGDTQYFGPGTRLTVL.

This clone was detected only once. This sequence joins TRBV12-2 and TRBJ2-7; the table names TRBD1, a call not compared with the DNA. TRBV12-2 is described as a pseudogene. This CDR3 spans 15 amino acids. CDR3 residues: CASRSSGVTTYEQYF. The CDR3 DNA reads TGTGCAAGTCGCTCCTCAGGGGTGACGACCTACGAGCAGTACTTC.

In its sample, this clone was seen a few times. This rearrangement joins TRBV4-3 to TRBJ2-5; 8 nucleotides match TRBD2. The CDR3 consists of 14 residues. Germline CDR1 and CDR2: LGHNA and YSLEER. V lost 4 bases, J lost 4 bases, and 5 bases stayed unmatched. In DNA, the CDR3 is TGCGCCAGCAGCCCCTCACTAGCGGCAGAGACCCAGTACTTC. The encoded protein is CASSPSLAAETQYF.

The chain combines TRBV30 with TRBJ2-1, with TRBD2 matching 12 bases. Germline CDR1 reads GTSNPN; CDR2 reads SVGIG (reference sequence). The CDR3 covers 16 residues. Unmatched junction bases numbered 10, after V lost 1 base and J lost 9 bases. As DNA, the CDR3 is TGTGCCTGGAGTGACCCATCTAGCGGGAGGGGGGCTGAGCAGTTCTTC. This codes for CAWSDPSSGRGAEQFF.

The rearrangement joins TRBV6-6 to TRBJ2-5; possible D gene TRBD2, 6 bases. The CDR3 runs 15 residues. V shed 5 bases and J shed 1 base, with 14 bases lying between them. Germline V gives CDR1 MNHNY, CDR2 SVGAGI (reference sequence). As DNA, the CDR3 is TGTGCCAGCAGTCGCAGTAAAGCGGGCCAAGAGACCCAGTACTTC. Its protein product is CASSRSKAGQETQYF.

The chain couples TRBV7-2 to TRBJ1-4, with D possibly TRBD1 on 6 matching bases. This CDR3 has 15 residues. Germline V gene data show CDR1 as SGHTA and CDR2 as FQGNSA. Trimming left V 8 bases short and J 2 bases short, with 15 bases between. The CDR3, as DNA: TGTGCCAGCCGACCCCGGGGGGGCACTAATGAAAAACTGTTTTTT. This codes for CASRPRGGTNEKLFF.

This chain connects TRBV7-2 to TRBJ1-3; 7 nucleotides line up with TRBD1. J was trimmed by 3 bases and V by 2 bases; bases with no gene match: 7. Germline CDR1 reads SGHTA; CDR2 reads FQGNSA. The CDR3 is 16 residues long. As DNA, the CDR3 is TGTGCCAGCAGCTTAAGGATGGGGACAGTTGGAAACACCATATATTTT. It translates to CASSLRMGTVGNTIYF.

This chain links TRBV12-5 with TRBJ2-3; TRBD2 matches at 14 bases. The CDR3 is made up of 16 amino acids. In germline, CDR1 is LGHNT, CDR2 FRNRAP. V lost 6 bases, J lost 3 bases, and 5 bases stayed unmatched. The CDR3, as DNA: TGTGCTAGTGGCCTTGGACTAGCGGGAGGTACAGATACGCAGTATTTT. It translates to CASGLGLAGGTDTQYF.

This clone was recorded a few times. V is TRBV10-3 and J is TRBJ1-1; 7 nucleotides line up with TRBD1. The CDR3 has 17 residues. CDR1 is ENHRY and CDR2 is SYGVKD in the germline V gene. V lost 7 bases and J lost 2; bases outside the gene matches: 16. DNA of the CDR3: TGTGCCATCAAGCCCCAACCACCCGGGACAGCAAACACTGAAGCTTTCTTT. Translation: CAIKPQPPGTANTEAFF.

The chain carries TRBV7-3 and TRBJ2-1; 8 bases align to TRBD1. The CDR3 has 16 amino acids. V lost 5 bases and J lost 4; bases outside the gene matches: 10. The germline CDR1 and CDR2 sequences are SGHTA and FQGTGA. This chain's CDR3 is CASSPKFQGAYNEQFF. CDR3 in DNA: TGTGCCAGCAGCCCTAAGTTCCAGGGGGCTTACAATGAGCAGTTCTTC. Full variable domain (missing parts from reference TRBV7-3 and TRBJ2-1): GAGVSQTPSNKVTEKGKYVELRCDPISGHTALYWYRQSLGQGPEFLIYFQGTGAADDSGLPNDRFFAVRPEGSVSTLKIQRTERGDSAVYLCASSPKFQGAYNEQFFGPGTRLTVL.

This clone was seen a few times. The chain uses TRBV12-2 and TRBJ2-5; the listed D gene, TRBD2, was not tested against the DNA. TRBV12-2 is a pseudogene locus. This CDR3 contains 18 residues. The CDR3 protein is CASRLELANVSPIETQYF. The CDR3 DNA is TGTGCAAGTCGCTTAGAGCTAGCTAACGTTTCCCCAATAGAGACCCAGTACTTC.

The rearrangement uses TRBV5-1 and TRBJ2-3; 14 positions match TRBD2. V dropped 3 bases and J dropped 1; count of bases not matched to a gene: 4. The CDR3 contains 17 residues. The germline gives CDR1 SGHRS, CDR2 YFSETQ. This CDR3 reads CASSSTSGRAGTDTQYF. CDR3 DNA: TGCGCCAGCAGCTCGACTAGCGGGAGGGCCGGCACAGATACGCAGTATTTT.

V and J are TRBV5-8 and TRBJ1-5; 12 positions agree with TRBD1. CDR3 length: 15 amino acids. Germline CDR1 is SGHTS and CDR2 is YDEGEE. The V segment lost 4 bases and the J segment 7 bases; nucleotides outside the gene matches: 6. CDR3 coding DNA: TGTGCCAGCAGCAGGGGACAGGGGGCAGGGCAGCCCCAGCATTTT. This sequence encodes CASSRGQGAGQPQHF.

Only a few counts were recorded for this clone. This chain links TRBV27 with TRBJ2-1, with TRBD2 as a possible D gene (6 bases). Germline CDR1 reads MNHEY; CDR2 reads SMNVEV (reference sequence). V dropped 5 bases and J dropped 10 bases, with 24 bases sitting between them. The CDR3 has 16 amino acids. The CDR3 nucleotides are TGTGCCAGCAGTACCATGACTAGGAACCTTGCTGGGGAGCAGTTCTTC. Its protein is CASSTMTRNLAGEQFF.

This clone was counted once. The rearrangement links TRBV11-2 to TRBJ2-7, with a weak D call TRBD2 (5 bases). Deletions cut 3 bases from V and 0 bases from J, with 6 bases between. Germline V lookup: CDR1 SGHAT, CDR2 FQNNGV. The CDR3 consists of 13 residues. As DNA, the CDR3 is TGTGCCAGCAGCTTCGGACTCTCCTACGAGCAGTACTTC. Translation: CASSFGLSYEQYF.